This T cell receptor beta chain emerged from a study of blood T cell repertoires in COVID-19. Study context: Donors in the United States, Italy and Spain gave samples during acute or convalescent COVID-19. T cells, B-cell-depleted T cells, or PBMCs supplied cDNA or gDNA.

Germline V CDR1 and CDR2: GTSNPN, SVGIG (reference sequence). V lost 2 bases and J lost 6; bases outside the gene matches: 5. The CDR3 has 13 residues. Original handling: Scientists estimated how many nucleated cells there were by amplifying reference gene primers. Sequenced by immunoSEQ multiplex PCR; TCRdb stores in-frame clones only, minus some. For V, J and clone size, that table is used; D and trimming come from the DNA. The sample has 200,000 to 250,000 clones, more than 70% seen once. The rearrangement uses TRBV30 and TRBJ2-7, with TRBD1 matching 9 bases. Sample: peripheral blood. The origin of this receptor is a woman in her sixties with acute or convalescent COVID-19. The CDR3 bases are TGTGCCTGGAGTCCGGGACAGGGCCTCGAGCAGTACTTC. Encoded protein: CAWSPGQGLEQYF.